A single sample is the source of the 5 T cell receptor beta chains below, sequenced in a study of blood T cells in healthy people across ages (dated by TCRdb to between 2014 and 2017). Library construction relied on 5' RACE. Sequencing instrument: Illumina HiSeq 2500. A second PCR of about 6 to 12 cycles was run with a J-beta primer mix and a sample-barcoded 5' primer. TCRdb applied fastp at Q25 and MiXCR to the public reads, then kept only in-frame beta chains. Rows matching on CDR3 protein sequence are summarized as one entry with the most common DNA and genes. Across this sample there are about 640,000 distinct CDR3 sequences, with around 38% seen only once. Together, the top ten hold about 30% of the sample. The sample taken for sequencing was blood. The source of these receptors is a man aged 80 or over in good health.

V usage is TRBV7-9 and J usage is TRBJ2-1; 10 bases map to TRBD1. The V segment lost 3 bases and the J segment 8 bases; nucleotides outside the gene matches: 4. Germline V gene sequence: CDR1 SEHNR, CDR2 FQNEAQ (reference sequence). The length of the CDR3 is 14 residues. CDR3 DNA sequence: TGTGCCAGCAGCTTGGGACAGGGGAAGGATGAGCAGTTCTTC. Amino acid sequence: CASSLGQGKDEQFF.

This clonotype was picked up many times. In DNA form, the CDR3 reads TGTGCCAGCAGCTCACCCGGGACACTTTCACAAGAGACCCAGTACTTC. Its protein product is CASSSPGTLSQETQYF. The chain recombines TRBV7-6 with TRBJ2-5, with a tentative D call TRBD1 (6 bases). This CDR3 is 16 amino acids long. Germline V lookup: CDR1 SGHVS, CDR2 FNYEAQ. Trimming removed 4 bases at V and 2 bases at J, with 17 bases between. Looking up the rest from reference TRBV7-6 and TRBJ2-5 gives the full variable domain: GAGVSQSPRYKVTKRGQDVALRCDPISGHVSLYWYRQALGQGPEFLTYFNYEAQQDKSGLPNDRFSAERPEGSISTLTIQRTEQRDSAMYRCASSSPGTLSQETQYFGPGTRLLVL.

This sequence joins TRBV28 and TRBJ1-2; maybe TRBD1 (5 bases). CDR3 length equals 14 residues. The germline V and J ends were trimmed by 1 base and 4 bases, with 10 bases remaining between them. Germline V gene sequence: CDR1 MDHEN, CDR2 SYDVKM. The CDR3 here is CASSLLGELYGYTF. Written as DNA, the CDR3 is TGTGCCAGCAGTTTATTAGGGGAGCTCTATGGCTACACCTTC.

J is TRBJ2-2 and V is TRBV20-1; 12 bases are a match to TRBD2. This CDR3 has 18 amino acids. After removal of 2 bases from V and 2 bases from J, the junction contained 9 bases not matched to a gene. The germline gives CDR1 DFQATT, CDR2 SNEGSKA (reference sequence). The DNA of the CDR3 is TGCAGTGCTAGACCAACGGGACTAGCGGGCATTAACACCGGGGAGCTGTTTTTT. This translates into CSARPTGLAGINTGELFF.

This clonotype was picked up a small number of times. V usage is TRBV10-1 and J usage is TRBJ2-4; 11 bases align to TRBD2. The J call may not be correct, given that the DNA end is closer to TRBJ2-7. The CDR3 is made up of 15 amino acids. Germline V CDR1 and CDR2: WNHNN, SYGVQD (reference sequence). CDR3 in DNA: TGCGCCAGCAGTGACCCCATAGCGGGAGGGGGCGAGCAGTACTTC. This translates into CASSDPIAGGGEQYF.